The T cell receptor (beta chain) described here comes from a study of T-cell reconstitution after alpha-beta-depleted transplantation in children. Whole-study findings and limits: T-cell counts and diversity were attributed mostly to newly produced T cells one year after transplant.

A TCRbeta library incorporating unique molecular identifiers was prepared. One entry per CDR3 protein results from TCRdb running MiXCR on the PCR reads. The sample lists roughly 76,000 distinct CDR3 sequences; about a tenth were seen once. The table lists this clonotype with a few counts. What it binds is unknown. The CDR3 sequence is 16 residues long. Trimming removed 4 bases from V and 3 bases from J, with 18 bases in between. Germline V gene sequence: CDR1 SGHVS, CDR2 FNYEAQ. V and J are TRBV7-6 and TRBJ2-5, with D maybe TRBD2 (7 bases). This receptor was identified in a boy younger than 18 with acute myeloid leukemia, due to receive a stem cell transplant. The source material was PBMCs, sampled before TCRalphabeta/CD19-depleted stem cell transplant. CDR3 sequence: CASSSQRLGGEETQYF. CDR3 DNA: TGTGCCAGCAGCTCCCAACGACTAGGGGGGGAAGAGACCCAGTACTTC.